The 9 T cell receptor beta chains presented below share a single source sample, sequenced in a study of T-cell memory formation after mild COVID-19. MiXCR, applied by TCRdb to the 5' RACE reads, yields one record per CDR3 protein. The table shows 500,000 to 550,000 distinct CDR3 sequences, with around 21% occurring only once. Sequences were obtained from PBMCs or a T cell subset sorted from them (not recorded which). The receptors shown here come from an adult woman who had mild COVID-19 (a few samples of this study predate the infection). Cell type and time point are not known.

Only a few counts were recorded for this clonotype. The chain links TRBV3-2 to TRBJ2-7; the table's D call of TRBD2 was not tested on the DNA. TRBV3-2 is flagged as a pseudogene. This CDR3 has 15 amino acids. The CDR3 coding sequence is TGTGCCAGCAGCCCCGTCGGGCCTCGATTCTACGAGCAGTACTTC. It yields the protein CASSPVGPRFYEQYF.

This sequence joins TRBV2 and TRBJ1-3; D gene unclear. Germline CDR1 is SNHLY and CDR2 is FYNNEI. Trimming took 4 bases from V and 2 from J, leaving 9 bases between them. The CDR3 is made up of 14 amino acids. The CDR3 sequence: CASSVGVPGNTIYF. CDR3 nucleotides: TGTGCCAGCAGTGTTGGGGTCCCTGGAAACACCATATATTTT.

The chain carries TRBV12-3 or TRBV12-4 and TRBJ1-1; TRBD1 might be the D (5 bases). The CDR3 extends over 12 amino acids. Trimming removed 7 bases at V and 9 bases at J, with 15 bases between. CDR3 DNA sequence: TGTGCCAGCACCCATGGGGGGGAGAAAGCTTTCTTT. Its protein product is CASTHGGEKAFF.

V and J are TRBV6-5 and TRBJ1-6; possibly TRBD1 for D (5 bases). Trimming cost V 0 bases and J 8 bases, with 8 bases left between them. Germline V gene sequence: CDR1 MNHEY, CDR2 SVGAGI. CDR3 length equals 14 residues. The CDR3 here is CASSYSGLDSPLHF. As DNA, the CDR3 is TGTGCCAGCAGTTACTCGGGGCTGGATTCACCCCTCCACTTT.

This chain links TRBV6-6 with TRBJ2-1, with D possibly TRBD2 on 7 matching bases. V was trimmed by 6 bases and J by 9 bases, leaving 18 bases between them. This CDR3 is built from 14 residues. CDR1 MNHNY and CDR2 SVGAGI come from the germline V gene (reference sequence). CDR3 nucleotide sequence: TGTGCCAGCAGCTCCGGGTGGGGGGGCACTGAGCAGTTCTTC. Amino acids: CASSSGWGGTEQFF.

The gene calls are TRBV20-1 and TRBJ2-7, with D possibly being TRBD1 (5 bases). This CDR3 has 12 residues. Trimming pared 3 bases from V and 4 bases from J, leaving 10 bases between. Germline assignment: CDR1 DFQATT and CDR2 SNEGSKA (reference sequence). CDR3 residues: CSARADSYEQYF. CDR3 nucleotide sequence: TGCAGTGCTAGGGCTGACAGTTACGAGCAGTACTTC.

This chain links TRBV5-5 with TRBJ2-2; TRBD2 matches at 12 bases. Germline loops: CDR1 SGHKS, CDR2 YYEKEE (reference sequence). The junction had 9 bases not matched to a gene; V was cut back by 2 bases and J by 4 bases. CDR3 length: 18 residues. This CDR3 reads CASSFYPSGGASTGELFF. The CDR3 nucleotides are TGTGCCAGCAGCTTTTATCCTAGCGGGGGGGCCAGCACCGGGGAGCTGTTTTTT.

There are many counts of this clonotype. Germline is not matched at one junction end, which may reflect a read error. This chain connects TRBV5-1 to TRBJ1-1; the D is unclear. This CDR3 has 13 residues. The V gene's germline CDR1 is SGHRS and CDR2 YFSETQ. The CDR3 loop reads CASSLVVNTEAFF. The CDR3 DNA reads TGTGCCAGCAGTCTCGTCGTGAACACTGAAGCTTTCTTT. The full variable domain, in which reference TRBV5-1 and TRBJ1-1 provide the parts outside the CDR3, is KAGVTQTPRYLIKTRGQQVTLSCSPISGHRSVSWYQQTPGQGLQFLFEYFSETQRNKGNFPGRFSGRQFSNSRSEMNVSTLELGDSALYLCASSLVVNTEAFFGQGTRLTVV.

Only a few counts were recorded for this clonotype. This chain uses TRBV5-1 with TRBJ1-5; possibly TRBD1 for D (5 bases). Trimming took 4 bases from V and 0 from J, leaving 17 bases between them. Germline values: CDR1 SGHRS, CDR2 YFSETQ. This CDR3 spans 17 amino acids. CDR3 DNA sequence: TGCGCCAGCAGCGCCCCAGACAGTCCCCCTAGCAATCAGCCCCAGCATTTT. Residues: CASSAPDSPPSNQPQHF.